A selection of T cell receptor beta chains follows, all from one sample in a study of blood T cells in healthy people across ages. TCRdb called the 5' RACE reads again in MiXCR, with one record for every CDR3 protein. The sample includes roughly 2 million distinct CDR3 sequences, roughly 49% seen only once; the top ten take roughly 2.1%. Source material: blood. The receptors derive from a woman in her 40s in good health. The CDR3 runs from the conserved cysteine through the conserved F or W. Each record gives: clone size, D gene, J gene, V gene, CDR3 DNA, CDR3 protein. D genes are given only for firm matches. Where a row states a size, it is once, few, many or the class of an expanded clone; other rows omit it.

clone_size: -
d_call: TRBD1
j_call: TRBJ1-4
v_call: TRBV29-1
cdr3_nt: TGCAGCACCCGGGACAGGAGAAATGAAAAACTGTTTTTT
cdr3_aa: CSTRDRRNEKLFF

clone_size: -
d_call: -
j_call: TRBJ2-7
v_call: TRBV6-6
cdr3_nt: TGTGCCAGCACTAATGGGGGTTACTACGAGCAGTACTTC
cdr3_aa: CASTNGGYYEQYF

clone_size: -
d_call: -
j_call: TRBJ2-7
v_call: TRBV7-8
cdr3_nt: TGTGCCAGCAGCTTAGCTGGCTTTCTGTACGAGCAGTACTTC
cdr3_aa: CASSLAGFLYEQYF

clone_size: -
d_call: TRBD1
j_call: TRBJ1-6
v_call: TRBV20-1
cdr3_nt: TGCAGTGCCGGACAGGGGCAAAATTCACCCCTCCACTTT
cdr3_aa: CSAGQGQNSPLHF

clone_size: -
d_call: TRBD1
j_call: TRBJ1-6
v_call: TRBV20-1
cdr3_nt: TGCAGTGCTAGAGGTGACAGGGGAAGCTCCTATAATTCACCCCTCCACTTT
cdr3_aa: CSARGDRGSSYNSPLHF

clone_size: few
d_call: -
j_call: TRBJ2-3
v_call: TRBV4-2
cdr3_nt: TGTGCCAGCAGCCAAGATCTTCTGGCGGCCCCAGATACGCAGTATTTT
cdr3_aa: CASSQDLLAAPDTQYF

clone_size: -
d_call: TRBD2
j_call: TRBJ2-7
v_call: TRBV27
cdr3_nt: TGTGCCAGCAGTTTCCAGCGGGGGACGGGCTACGAGCAGTACTTC
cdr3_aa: CASSFQRGTGYEQYF

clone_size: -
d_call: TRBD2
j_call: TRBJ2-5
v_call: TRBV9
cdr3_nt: TGTGCCAGCAGCGTAGGGCTAGCGGTGGAGACCCAGTACTTC
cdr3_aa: CASSVGLAVETQYF

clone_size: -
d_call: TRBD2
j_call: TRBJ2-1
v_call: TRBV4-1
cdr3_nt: TGCGCCAGCAGCCGCGGCCCCCGGGAGGGGCAGTTCTTC
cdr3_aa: CASSRGPREGQFF

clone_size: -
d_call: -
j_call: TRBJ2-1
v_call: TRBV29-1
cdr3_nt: TGCAGCGGAAAGAGGGGGTCAGATTACGAGCAGTTCTTC
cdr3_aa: CSGKRGSDYEQFF

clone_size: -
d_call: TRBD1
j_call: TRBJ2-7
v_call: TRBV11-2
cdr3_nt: TGTGCCAGCAGCCCAAAACACAGGGGTGGAGAGCAGTACTTC
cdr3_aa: CASSPKHRGGEQYF

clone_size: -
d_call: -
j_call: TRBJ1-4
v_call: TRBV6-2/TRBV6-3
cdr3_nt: TGTGCCAGCAGCCACACCGTGGGACGGGCAAATGAAAAACTGTTTTTT
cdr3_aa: CASSHTVGRANEKLFF

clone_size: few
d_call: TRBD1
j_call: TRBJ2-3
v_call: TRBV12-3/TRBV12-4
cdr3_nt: TGTGCCATGGGGGACAGAGAGAACACAGATACGCAGTATTTT
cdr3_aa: CAMGDRENTDTQYF

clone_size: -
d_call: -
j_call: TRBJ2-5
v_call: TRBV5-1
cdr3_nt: TGCGCCAGCAGCTTGGAATTTGGGAGGCAAGAGACCCAGTACTTC
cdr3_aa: CASSLEFGRQETQYF

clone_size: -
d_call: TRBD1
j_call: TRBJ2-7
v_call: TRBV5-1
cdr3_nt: TGCGCCAGCAGCTTGACCTGGGACAGAACCTACGAGCAGTACTTC
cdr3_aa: CASSLTWDRTYEQYF

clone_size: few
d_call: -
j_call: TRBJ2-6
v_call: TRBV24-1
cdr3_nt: TGTGCCACTTTGGGATCTGGGGCCAACGTCCTGACTTTC
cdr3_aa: CATLGSGANVLTF

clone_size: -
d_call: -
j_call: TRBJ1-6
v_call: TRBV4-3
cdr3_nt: TGCGCCAGCAGCCGGCTGATGGACGCGTCACCCCTCCACTTT
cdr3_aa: CASSRLMDASPLHF

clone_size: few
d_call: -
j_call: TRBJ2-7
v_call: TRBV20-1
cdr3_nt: TGCAGTGCTAGAGGCAGGGTCGTCTCCTACGAGCAGTACTTC
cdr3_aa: CSARGRVVSYEQYF

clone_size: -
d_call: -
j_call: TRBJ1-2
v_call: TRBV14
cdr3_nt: TGTGCCAGCAGCCAAGAGTCAGACGGGCACTATGGCTACACCTTC
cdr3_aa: CASSQESDGHYGYTF

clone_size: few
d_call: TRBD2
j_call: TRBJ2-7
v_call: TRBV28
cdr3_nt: TGTGCCAGCAGGCGGGGGTGGACTAACTACGAGCAGTACTTC
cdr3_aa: CASRRGWTNYEQYF

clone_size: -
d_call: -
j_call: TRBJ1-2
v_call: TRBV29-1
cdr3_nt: TGCAGCGTTGAAGTAGCTCTGGGGGGCTACACCTTC
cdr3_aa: CSVEVALGGYTF

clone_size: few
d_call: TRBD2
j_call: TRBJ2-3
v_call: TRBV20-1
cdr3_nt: TGCAGTGCTCTGGAGACTAGCGGGGCGACAGATACGCAGTATTTT
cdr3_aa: CSALETSGATDTQYF

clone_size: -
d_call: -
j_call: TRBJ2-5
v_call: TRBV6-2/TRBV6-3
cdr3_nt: TGTGCCAGCAGCCAAGACGAAGGGGGAGTCGGGACCCAGTACTTC
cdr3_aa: CASSQDEGGVGTQYF

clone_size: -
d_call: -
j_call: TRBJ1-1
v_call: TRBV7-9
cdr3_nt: TGTGCCAGCGACATGCAGGGGATCGGTGAAGCTTTCTTT
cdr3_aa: CASDMQGIGEAFF

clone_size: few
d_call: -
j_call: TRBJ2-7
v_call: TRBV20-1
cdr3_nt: TGCAGTGCTAGACCAATGGACAGTCCTGTCCACGAGCAGTACTTC
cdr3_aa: CSARPMDSPVHEQYF

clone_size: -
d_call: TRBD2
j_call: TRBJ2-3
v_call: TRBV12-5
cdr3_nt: TGTGCTAGTGGTTTTTGGAGAAACGGACTAGCGGGGGAGGTCCATACGCAGTATTTT
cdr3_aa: CASGFWRNGLAGEVHTQYF

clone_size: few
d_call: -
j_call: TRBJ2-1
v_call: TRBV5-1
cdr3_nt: TGCGCCAGCAGCGCGCTAGGACCGTACAATGAGCAGTTCTTC
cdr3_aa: CASSALGPYNEQFF

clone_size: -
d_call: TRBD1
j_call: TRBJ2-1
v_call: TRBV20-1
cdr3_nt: TGCAGTGCCCCTGACAGGGCACCGTACAATGAGCAGTTCTTC
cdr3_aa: CSAPDRAPYNEQFF

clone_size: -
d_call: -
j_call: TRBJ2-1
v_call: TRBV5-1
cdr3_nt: TGCGCCAGCAGCTTGGTTGCGGATCGTTTAGGTGAGCAGTTCTTC
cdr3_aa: CASSLVADRLGEQFF

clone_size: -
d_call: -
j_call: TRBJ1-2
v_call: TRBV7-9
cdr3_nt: TGTGCCAGCAGCTTAGGGTCGGACCGGTATGGCTACACCTTC
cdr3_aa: CASSLGSDRYGYTF

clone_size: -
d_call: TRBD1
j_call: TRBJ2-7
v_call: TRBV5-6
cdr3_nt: TGTGCCAGCAGCCCCAACCCACAGGGGGCCTTCTACGAGCAGTACTTC
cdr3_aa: CASSPNPQGAFYEQYF

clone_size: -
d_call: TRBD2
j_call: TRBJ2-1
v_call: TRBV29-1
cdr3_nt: TGCAGCGTCGTTGGACTAGCGGGAGGGGGGGCGTACAATGAGCAGTTCTTC
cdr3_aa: CSVVGLAGGGAYNEQFF

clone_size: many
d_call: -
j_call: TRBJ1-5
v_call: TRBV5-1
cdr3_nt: TGCGCCAGCAGCCCAACAGAATATAGCAATCAGCCCCAGCATTTT
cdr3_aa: CASSPTEYSNQPQHF

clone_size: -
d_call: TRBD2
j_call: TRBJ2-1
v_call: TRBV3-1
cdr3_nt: TGTGCCAGCAGCCAAGACCATAGCGGGGGGGTCAATGAGCAGTTCTTC
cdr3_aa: CASSQDHSGGVNEQFF

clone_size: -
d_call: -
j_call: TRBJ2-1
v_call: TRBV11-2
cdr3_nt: TGTGCCAGCAGCTTGGGGCGAATCGCCTACAATGAGCAGTTCTTC
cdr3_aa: CASSLGRIAYNEQFF

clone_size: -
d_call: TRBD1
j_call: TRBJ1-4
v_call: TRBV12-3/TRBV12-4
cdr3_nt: TGTGCCAGCAATAACAGGGGGCTTGTTGAAAAACTGTTTTTT
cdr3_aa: CASNNRGLVEKLFF

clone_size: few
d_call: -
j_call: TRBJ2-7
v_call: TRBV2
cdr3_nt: TGTGCCAGCAGTGAATTCCCTAACTACGAGCAGTACTTC
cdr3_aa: CASSEFPNYEQYF

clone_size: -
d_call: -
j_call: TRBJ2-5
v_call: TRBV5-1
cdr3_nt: TGCGCCAGCAGTGGGACTTTCCGGACCCAGTACTTC
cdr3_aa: CASSGTFRTQYF

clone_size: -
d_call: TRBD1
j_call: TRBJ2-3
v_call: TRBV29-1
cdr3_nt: TGCAGCGTGGGGGTGACAGGGGGTTTCACAGATACGCAGTATTTT
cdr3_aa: CSVGVTGGFTDTQYF

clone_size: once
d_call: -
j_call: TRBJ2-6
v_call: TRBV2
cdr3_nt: TGTGCCAGCAGCGCAGGACAGCCTTTAAACTCTGGGGCCAACGTCCTGACTTTC
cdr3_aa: CASSAGQPLNSGANVLTF

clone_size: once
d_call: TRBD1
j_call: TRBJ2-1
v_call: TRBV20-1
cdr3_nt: TGCAGTGCTAGAGGACGAGGGACAGAGAGCTCCTACAATGAGCAGTTCTTC
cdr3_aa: CSARGRGTESSYNEQFF

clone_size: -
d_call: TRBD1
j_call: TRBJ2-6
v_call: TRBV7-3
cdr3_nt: TGTGCCAGCAGCACAAGGGGGCTGGGGGCCAACGTCCTGACTTTC
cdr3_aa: CASSTRGLGANVLTF

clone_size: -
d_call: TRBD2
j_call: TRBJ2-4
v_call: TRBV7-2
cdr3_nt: TGTGCCAGCAGCCTTAGCGGGAGGGCGCTACTTGACGCCAAAAACATTCAGTACTTC
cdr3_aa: CASSLSGRALLDAKNIQYF

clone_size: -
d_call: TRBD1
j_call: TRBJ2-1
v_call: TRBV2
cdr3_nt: TGTGCCAGCAGGGGCCGGGACAGCGTGAATGCGCAGTTCTTC
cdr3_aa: CASRGRDSVNAQFF

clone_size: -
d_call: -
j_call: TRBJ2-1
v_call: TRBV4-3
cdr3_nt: TGCGCCAGCAGCCTTGGCGGGGATTACTACAATGAGCAGTTCTTC
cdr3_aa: CASSLGGDYYNEQFF

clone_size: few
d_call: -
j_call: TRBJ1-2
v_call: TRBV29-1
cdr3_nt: TGCAGCGTAATCCTTGGACGGAACTATGGCTACACCTTC
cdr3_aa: CSVILGRNYGYTF

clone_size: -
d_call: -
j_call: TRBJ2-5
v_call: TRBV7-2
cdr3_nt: TGTACCAGCAGCTCCCCGGGGGTAAAGACCCAGTACTTC
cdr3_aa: CTSSSPGVKTQYF

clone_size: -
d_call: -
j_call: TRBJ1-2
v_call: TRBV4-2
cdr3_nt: TGTGCCAGCAGCCAAAGAATCCGTACTGGCTATGGCTACACCTTC
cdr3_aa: CASSQRIRTGYGYTF